The T cell receptor beta chain described here comes from a study of regulatory T cells in long-lasting Graves disease. Study-level findings and limits: Accuracy could have been hurt by small sample size. With persistent disease, TRBV28, TRBJ1-2 and TRBJ2-5 were the favored segments.

V lost 3 bases and J 0 bases, leaving 8 bases between the germline ends. This CDR3 has 14 residues. The germline V gene encodes CDR1 LNHDA and CDR2 SQIVND (reference sequence). Worth noting for this clonotype: Its antigen is unknown.

The time point: persistent/refractory GD, antithyroid drugs over 5 years with positive TRAb. Scientists built the TCR library using RNA that was extracted from PBMCs. Arm-PCR of CDR3 regions and iRepertoire HTBI primers were used to build TCR beta libraries. From the multiplex PCR reads, TCRdb called clonotypes with MiXCR, one entry per CDR3 protein. Found here are about 420,000 distinct CDR3 sequences, around a quarter of them singletons; the top ten hold approximately 28%. The input for sequencing was peripheral blood mononuclear cells (PBMCs), taken when the disease was refractory, from a patient treated with antithyroid drugs. The TCR comes from a female donor with Graves disease. The chain has TRBV19 and TRBJ1-2; TRBD1 might be the D (5 bases). CDR3 sequence (DNA): TGTGCCAGTAGTATTGGGGGACCTAACTATGGCTACACCTTC. Protein: CASSIGGPNYGYTF.